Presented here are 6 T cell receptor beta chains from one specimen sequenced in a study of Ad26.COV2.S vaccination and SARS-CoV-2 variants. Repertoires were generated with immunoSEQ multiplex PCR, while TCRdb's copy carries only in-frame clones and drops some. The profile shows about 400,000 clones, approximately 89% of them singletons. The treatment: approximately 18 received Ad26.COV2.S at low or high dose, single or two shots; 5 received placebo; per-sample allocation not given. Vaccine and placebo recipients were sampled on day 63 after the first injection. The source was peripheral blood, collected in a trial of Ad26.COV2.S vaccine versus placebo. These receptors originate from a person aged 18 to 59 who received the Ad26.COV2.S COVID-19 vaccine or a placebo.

In nucleotides, the CDR3 is TGTGCCAGCAGCTTAAAAAGGTCAGGGACTGAAGCTTTCTTT. Translated: CASSLKRSGTEAFF. This chain connects TRBV13 to TRBJ1-1; TRBD1 might be the D (5 bases). The CDR3 consists of 14 residues. Trimming took 2 bases from V and 5 from J, leaving 12 bases between them. Per germline, CDR1 PRHDT and CDR2 FYEKMQ (reference sequence).

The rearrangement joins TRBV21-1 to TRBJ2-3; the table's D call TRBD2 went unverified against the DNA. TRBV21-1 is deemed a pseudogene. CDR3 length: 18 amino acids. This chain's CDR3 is CASSKKGGRGPNLDTQYF. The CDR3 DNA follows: TGTGCCAGCAGCAAAAAAGGCGGGAGAGGACCGAATCTGGATACGCAGTATTTT.

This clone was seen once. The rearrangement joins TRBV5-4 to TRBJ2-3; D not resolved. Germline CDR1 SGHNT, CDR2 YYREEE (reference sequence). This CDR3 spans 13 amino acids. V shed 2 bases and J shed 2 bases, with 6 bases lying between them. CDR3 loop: CASSLSPTDTQYF. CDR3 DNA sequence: TGTGCCAGCAGCTTATCACCCACAGATACGCAGTATTTT.

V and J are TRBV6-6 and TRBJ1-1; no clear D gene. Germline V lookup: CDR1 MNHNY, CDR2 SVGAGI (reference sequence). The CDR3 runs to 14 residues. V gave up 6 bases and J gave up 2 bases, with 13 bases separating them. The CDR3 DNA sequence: TGTGCCAGCAGGCCCCCTGGAGTTAACACTGAAGCTTTCTTT. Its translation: CASRPPGVNTEAFF.

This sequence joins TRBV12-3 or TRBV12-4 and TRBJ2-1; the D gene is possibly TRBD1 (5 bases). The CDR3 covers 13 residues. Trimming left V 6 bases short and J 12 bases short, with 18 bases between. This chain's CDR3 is CASRTRQLSGQFF. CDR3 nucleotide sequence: TGTGCCAGCAGGACCCGACAGCTTTCGGGGCAGTTCTTC.

The CDR3 coding sequence is TGTGCCAGCAGCGTAGGAGAGTGGACCTACGAGCAGTACTTC. This codes for CASSVGEWTYEQYF. This rearrangement joins TRBV9 to TRBJ2-7; D gene uncertain. Germline CDR1 and CDR2: SGDLS and YYNGEE. Trimming removed 0 bases from V and 2 bases from J, with 9 bases in between. The CDR3 spans 14 residues.